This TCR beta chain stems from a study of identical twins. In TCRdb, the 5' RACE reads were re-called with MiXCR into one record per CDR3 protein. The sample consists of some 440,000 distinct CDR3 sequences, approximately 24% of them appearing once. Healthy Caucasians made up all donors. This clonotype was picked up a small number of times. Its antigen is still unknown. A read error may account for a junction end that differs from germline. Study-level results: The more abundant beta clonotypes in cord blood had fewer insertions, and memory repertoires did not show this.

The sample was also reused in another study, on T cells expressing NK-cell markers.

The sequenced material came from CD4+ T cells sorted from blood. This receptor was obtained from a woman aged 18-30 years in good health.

In DNA form, the CDR3 reads TGTGCCAGCAGCTTGGGGGCAGTTTGTAGCTTC. It yields the protein CASSLGAVCSF. The chain uses TRBV5-5 and TRBJ2-7; D is uncertain. The CDR3 contains 11 residues. Germline CDR1 is SGHKS and CDR2 is YYEKEE (reference sequence).